Below, 25 T cell receptor beta chains from the same sample are listed, as sequenced in a study of blood T cell repertoires in COVID-19. Using immunoSEQ multiplex PCR, the repertoire was profiled, and TCRdb retains in-frame clones only, with some absent. The sample consists of 60,000 to 75,000 clones, about 66% of them appearing once. Sequenced: PBMCs or T cells enriched from blood (not recorded which). These receptor sequences come from a woman aged 55-69 years who had been exposed to COVID-19.

The chain employs TRBV28 and TRBJ1-4; 7 bases line up with TRBD1. The trim removed 5 bases at V and 8 bases at J, leaving 8 bases unmatched. Germline V gene data show CDR1 as MDHEN and CDR2 as SYDVKM. The CDR3 totals 14 residues. The CDR3 loop is CASSQQGIQEKLFF. The CDR3 bases are TGTGCCAGCAGTCAACAGGGGATACAGGAAAAACTGTTTTTT.

The rearrangement joins TRBV5-4 to TRBJ2-1, with 9 bases identical to TRBD1. This CDR3 contains 15 residues. The V and J ends lost 5 bases and 9 bases, in that order; junction bases with no gene match: 12. Germline CDR1 is SGHNT and CDR2 is YYREEE (reference sequence). DNA of the CDR3: TGTGCCAGCAGATCACAGGGGGCCCTCCAGGGTGAGCAGTTCTTC. Translation: CASRSQGALQGEQFF.

This clone was seen a few times. The chain combines TRBV9 with TRBJ1-4; D is ambiguous. Germline V lookup: CDR1 SGDLS, CDR2 YYNGEE. This CDR3 contains 17 residues. Trimming stripped 4 bases from V and 0 bases from J, with 16 bases between. This CDR3 reads CASSPPKRGATNEKLFF. The CDR3 DNA is TGTGCCAGCAGCCCTCCAAAGAGAGGAGCAACTAATGAAAAACTGTTTTTT.

The rearrangement uses TRBV2 and TRBJ2-5; TRBD2 matches at 7 bases. V trimming: 7 bases; J trimming: 2 bases; junction bases outside the gene matches: 7. In germline, CDR1 is SNHLY, CDR2 FYNNEI. The CDR3 runs 14 residues. In nucleotides, the CDR3 is TGTGCCAGCACCGCAGCGGGGAAGCAAGAGACCCAGTACTTC. It is translated as CASTAAGKQETQYF.

This clone was counted a few times. This sequence joins TRBV29-1 and TRBJ2-5, with 9 bases that match TRBD1. The germline V gene encodes CDR1 SQVTM and CDR2 ANQGSEA. J lost 5 bases, V lost 6 bases, and 7 bases had no gene match. There are 13 residues in the CDR3. CDR3 in DNA: TGCAGCGTAGGAACAGGGGGCGGGGAGACCCAGTACTTC. The encoded protein is CSVGTGGGETQYF.

This chain connects TRBV19 to TRBJ2-7; perhaps TRBD2 as D (5 bases). Trimming left V 8 bases short and J 5 bases short, with 10 bases between. There are 11 residues in the CDR3. CDR1 and CDR2 from the germline V gene are LNHDA and SQIVND (reference sequence). The CDR3 sequence is CASLGDHEQYF. For the CDR3, the DNA is TGTGCCAGTTTGGGAGATCACGAGCAGTACTTC.

The chain employs TRBV29-1 and TRBJ1-5; 9 nucleotides agree with TRBD1. Germline V gives CDR1 SQVTM, CDR2 ANQGSEA. Losses at the gene ends were 2 bases for V and 1 base for J; bases not matched to a gene: 3. This CDR3 has 15 amino acids. CDR3 amino acids: CSVETGTGSNQPQHF. In DNA form, the CDR3 reads TGCAGCGTTGAAACAGGGACAGGGAGCAATCAGCCCCAGCATTTT. The full variable domain, completed using reference TRBV29-1 and TRBJ1-5, is SAVISQKPSRDICQRGTSLTIQCQVDSQVTMMFWYRQQPGQSLTLIATANQGSEATYESGFVIDKFPISRPNLTFSTLTVSNMSPEDSSIYLCSVETGTGSNQPQHFGDGTRLSIL.

The rearrangement links TRBV6-4 to TRBJ2-5; D possibly corresponds to TRBD1 (6 bases). In germline, CDR1 is MRHNA, CDR2 SNTAGT. V lost 4 bases, J lost 4 bases, and 10 bases lay in between. The CDR3 has 13 residues. The CDR3 DNA is TGTGCCAGCAGTGCAGAAGGGGGAGAGACCCAGTACTTC. As protein: CASSAEGGETQYF.

In regard to this clone: This same CDR3 is encoded by further DNA sequences in the sample. The chain has TRBV28 and TRBJ1-2; D gene unclear. V was trimmed by 6 bases and J by 5 bases, leaving 7 bases between them. The CDR3 covers 11 residues. The germline V gene has CDR1 MDHEN and CDR2 SYDVKM. The CDR3 DNA reads as TGTGCCAGCAGCAGAAATTATGGCTACACCTTC. Translation: CASSRNYGYTF.

CDR3: CASSLGVTGVKDQPQHF. CDR3 in DNA: TGCGCCAGCAGCTTAGGGGTTACGGGGGTTAAGGATCAGCCCCAGCATTTT. The V call is TRBV5-1, the J call TRBJ1-5; D is possibly TRBD1 (5 bases). V was clipped by 2 bases and J by 5 bases, with 20 bases between them. The CDR3 runs 17 residues. Germline V gene data show CDR1 as SGHRS and CDR2 as YFSETQ.

This rearrangement joins TRBV9 to TRBJ1-3; D perhaps matches TRBD1 (5 bases). The CDR3 consists of 16 residues. Germline assignment: CDR1 SGDLS and CDR2 YYNGEE. Trimming removed 0 bases at V and 3 bases at J, with 13 bases between. The CDR3, as DNA: TGTGCCAGCAGCGTAGCTGTAGGGAGGGGTGGAAACACCATATATTTT. Translation gives CASSVAVGRGGNTIYF.

This sequence joins TRBV29-1 and TRBJ2-3, with 8 bases identical to TRBD2. CDR1 and CDR2 (germline): SQVTM, ANQGSEA. V was pared by 7 bases and J by 2 bases, with 11 bases of the junction left unmatched. The length of the CDR3 is 15 residues. The CDR3 DNA is TGCAGCGGCATTCCGGGACTAGTATCCACAGATACGCAGTATTTT. It specifies CSGIPGLVSTDTQYF.

The J gene is TRBJ2-1, the V gene TRBV7-2; 7 bases align to TRBD2. This CDR3 is 16 amino acids long. V shed 1 base, J shed 5 bases, and the junction held 8 bases outside the gene matches. The V gene's germline CDR1 is SGHTA and CDR2 FQGNSA. Written as DNA, the CDR3 is TGTGCCAGCAGCTTAGTGGGGGGGGTTAGGCACAATGAGCAGTTCTTC. Protein: CASSLVGGVRHNEQFF.

This chain joins TRBV6-1 and TRBJ1-5, with D tentatively TRBD1 (6 bases). Trimming took 2 bases from V and 4 from J, leaving 12 bases between them. Germline loops: CDR1 MNHNS, CDR2 SASEGT. The CDR3 is 15 amino acids. The CDR3: CASSEFGGSNQPQHF. The CDR3 nucleotides read TGTGCCAGCAGTGAATTTGGGGGCTCTAATCAGCCCCAGCATTTT.

The chain couples TRBV13 to TRBJ1-6; no clear D. The V end lost 2 bases, the J end lost 7 bases, and 9 bases lay between the germline ends. In germline, CDR1 is PRHDT, CDR2 FYEKMQ (reference sequence). The CDR3 covers 14 residues. Here the CDR3 DNA reads TGTGCCAGCAGCTTATACAGCTCCAATTCACCCCTCCACTTT. Amino acid sequence: CASSLYSSNSPLHF.

CDR3 sequence reads: CASSQDELVNTIYF. The DNA for the CDR3 is TGCGCCAGCAGCCAAGATGAACTGGTAAACACCATATATTTT. This chain uses TRBV4-3 with TRBJ1-3, with D uncertain. The CDR3 spans 14 residues. In germline, CDR1 is LGHNA, CDR2 YSLEER. The V gene lost 0 bases and the J gene lost 6 bases, with 9 bases spanning the gap.

The J gene is TRBJ2-7, the V gene TRBV6-6; 12 bases map to TRBD2. The germline gives CDR1 MNHNY, CDR2 SVGAGI (reference sequence). CDR3 length equals 16 residues. The V gene end was trimmed by 6 bases and the J gene end by 7 bases; junction bases not matched to a gene: 13. Here the CDR3 reads CASRGTSGPLSGEQYF. CDR3 coding DNA: TGTGCCAGCAGGGGGACTAGCGGGCCCCTCTCCGGGGAGCAGTACTTC.

This clone appeared a few times. V is TRBV11-3 and J is TRBJ2-3; D may be TRBD1 (7 bases). V lost 2 bases and J 3 bases, leaving 12 bases between the germline ends. CDR3 length: 15 residues. Germline CDR1 and CDR2: SGHNT and YENEEA. This chain's CDR3 is CASSLSGGQTDTQYF. The CDR3 coding sequence is TGTGCCAGCAGCTTATCAGGGGGGCAGACAGATACGCAGTATTTT.

The rearrangement links TRBV19 to TRBJ1-4; no reliable D call. The germline V and J ends were trimmed by 3 bases and 3 bases, with 8 bases remaining between them. This CDR3 is built from 14 residues. Germline V CDR1 and CDR2: LNHDA, SQIVND (reference sequence). DNA for the CDR3: TGTGCCAGTAGTATTCAACGGTCTAATGAAAAACTGTTTTTT. Translating it yields CASSIQRSNEKLFF.

The V call is TRBV27, the J call TRBJ1-1; D gene ambiguous. The germline CDR1 and CDR2 sequences are MNHEY and SMNVEV (reference sequence). Trimming took 5 bases from V and 3 from J, leaving 16 bases between them. The CDR3 spans 15 residues. The CDR3 sequence: CASSPSDTIHTEAFF. CDR3 nucleotide sequence: TGTGCCAGCAGTCCGTCCGACACCATCCACACTGAAGCTTTCTTT.

This chain links TRBV10-2 with TRBJ2-1; TRBD2 matches at 7 bases. J gave up 6 bases and V 3 bases, and 8 bases lay outside the gene matches. The CDR3 totals 15 residues. Germline V lookup: CDR1 WSHSY, CDR2 SAAADI. The CDR3 coding sequence is TGCGCCAGCAGTGATAGGGAGGGTGGGGGCAATGAGCAGTTCTTC. The encoded protein is CASSDREGGGNEQFF.

The V gene is TRBV3-1 (or the pseudogene TRBV3-2), the J gene TRBJ2-7; 8 bases align to TRBD1. This CDR3 contains 15 residues. Germline lookup yields CDR1 LGHDT and CDR2 YNNKEL (reference sequence). Trimming removed 3 bases from V and 0 bases from J; junction bases left unmatched: 4. Written as DNA, the CDR3 is TGTGCCAGCAGCCAGGACAGGGAGTACTCCTACGAGCAGTACTTC. Translated: CASSQDREYSYEQYF.

V gene TRBV7-2 combines with J gene TRBJ1-6, with D uncertain. V gave up 1 base and J gave up 6 bases, with 10 bases separating them. This CDR3 is built from 15 residues. Germline V gene data show CDR1 as SGHTA and CDR2 as FQGNSA. The DNA for the CDR3 is TGTGCCAGCAGCTTAGGCTCCAAGCGTAATTCACCCCTCCACTTT. Translating it yields CASSLGSKRNSPLHF.

The rearrangement uses TRBV24-1 and TRBJ2-1, with D maybe TRBD1 (6 bases). Trimming shortened V by 3 bases and J by 11 bases, and 10 bases separated the two germline ends. Germline CDR1 KGHDR, CDR2 SFDVKD. This CDR3 contains 12 residues. The CDR3 nucleotides are TGTGCCACCAGTGATATCGACAGGAAGCAGTTCTTC. It is translated as CATSDIDRKQFF.

The chain couples TRBV6-5 to TRBJ1-3; maybe TRBD1 (6 bases). CDR3 length equals 14 residues. Trimming cost V 4 bases and J 0 bases, with 7 bases left between them. Per the germline V gene, CDR1 is MNHEY and CDR2 is SVGAGI. In DNA form, the CDR3 reads TGTGCCAGCAGTTGGGACACCTCTGGAAACACCATATATTTT. Translating it yields CASSWDTSGNTIYF.